The 25 T cell receptor beta chains presented below share a single source sample, sequenced in a study of brain T cells in children with intractable seizures. Stated time point: blood from clinic visit 5 months post-surgery; TSC patient then seizure free. The table came from immunoSEQ multiplex PCR; TCRdb's copy has only in-frame clones and leaves some out. The profile shows 340,000 or so clones, about 93% of them singletons. The sequencing used peripheral blood, collected 4 to 5 months after surgery. The source of these receptors is a boy under two years old with tuberous sclerosis and intractable seizures.

The chain couples TRBV5-8 to TRBJ1-1, with 7 bases that match TRBD1. CDR3 length: 15 residues. CDR1 and CDR2 (germline): SGHTS, YDEGEE. V dropped 2 bases and J dropped 1; count of bases not matched to a gene: 5. As DNA, the CDR3 is TGTGCCAGCAGCTTTAACAGGGGATGGAACACTGAAGCTTTCTTT. Its translation: CASSFNRGWNTEAFF.

V gene TRBV7-3 combines with J gene TRBJ2-3, with 7 bases identical to TRBD2. This CDR3 is built from 17 residues. The germline gives CDR1 SGHTA, CDR2 FQGTGA. J lost 0 bases, V lost 5 bases, and 11 bases had no gene match. DNA for the CDR3: TGTGCCAGCAGCCCAAGGGCTAGCGGAGAGAGCACAGATACGCAGTATTTT. This encodes CASSPRASGESTDTQYF.

The J gene is TRBJ1-5, the V gene TRBV29-1, with 7 bases aligning to TRBD1. CDR1 SQVTM and CDR2 ANQGSEA come from the germline V gene. The CDR3 totals 13 residues. V was clipped by 6 bases and J by 3 bases; unmatched bases: 5. CDR3 residues: CSVSTGNNQPQHF. Here the CDR3 DNA reads TGCAGCGTATCGACAGGGAACAATCAGCCCCAGCATTTT.

The genes are TRBV28 and TRBJ1-4, with 7 nucleotides matching TRBD1. This CDR3 comprises 15 residues. Germline CDR1 and CDR2: MDHEN and SYDVKM. With V trimmed by 4 bases and J by 6 bases, 8 bases remained unmatched. This CDR3 reads CASSSPHDRDEKLFF. CDR3 DNA sequence: TGTGCCAGCAGTTCGCCTCATGACAGGGATGAAAAACTGTTTTTT.

This clone turned up a few times. The V call is TRBV11-2, the J call TRBJ1-2; D gene ambiguous. Per germline, CDR1 SGHAT and CDR2 FQNNGV. Deletions cut 1 base from V and 4 bases from J, with 4 bases between. The CDR3 loop spans 12 amino acids. DNA for the CDR3: TGTGCCAGCAGCTTAGGACTCTATGGCTACACCTTC. This gives the protein CASSLGLYGYTF.

V usage is TRBV6-5 and J usage is TRBJ2-3; TRBD2 aligns across 9 bases. The CDR3 totals 16 residues. The V segment lost 2 bases and the J segment 1 base; nucleotides outside the gene matches: 4. CDR1 and CDR2 from the germline V gene are MNHEY and SVGAGI. DNA of the CDR3: TGTGCCAGCAGTTACACAGCGGGGGGTGGCACAGATACGCAGTATTTT. Translation gives CASSYTAGGGTDTQYF.

The rearrangement uses TRBV11-2 and TRBJ1-5; D not resolved. With 0 bases removed from V and 2 bases from J, the gap between germline ends came to 8 bases. Germline V lookup: CDR1 SGHAT, CDR2 FQNNGV. The CDR3 contains 15 residues. CDR3 residues: CASSLDHTGNQPQHF. CDR3 nucleotide sequence: TGTGCCAGCAGCTTAGATCACACAGGCAATCAGCCCCAGCATTTT.

The CDR3 sequence is CASSLGTGGTNTEAFF. DNA of the CDR3: TGTGCCAGCAGTCTCGGGACAGGGGGAACGAACACTGAAGCTTTCTTT. The V call is TRBV7-9, the J call TRBJ1-1; 11 nucleotides match TRBD1. Per germline, CDR1 SEHNR and CDR2 FQNEAQ (reference sequence). V lost 6 bases, J lost 1 base, and 7 bases stayed unmatched. CDR3 length equals 16 residues. The variable domain in full, completed from reference TRBV7-9 and TRBJ1-1, reads DTGVSQNPRHKITKRGQNVTFRCDPISEHNRLYWYRQTLGQGPEFLTYFQNEAQLEKSRLLSDRFSAERPKGSFSTLEIQRTEQGDSAMYLCASSLGTGGTNTEAFFGQGTRLTVV.

J is TRBJ2-1 and V is TRBV9; D is perhaps TRBD1 or TRBD2 (5 bases each). Germline V lookup: CDR1 SGDLS, CDR2 YYNGEE. V lost 3 bases to trimming and J lost 8 bases, with 27 bases between them. The CDR3 sequence is 18 residues long. CDR3 region: CASSAILGAGATWDEQFF. Here the CDR3 DNA reads TGTGCCAGCAGCGCAATTTTGGGAGCCGGGGCGACTTGGGATGAGCAGTTCTTC. Full variable domain (remainder filled in from reference TRBV9 and TRBJ2-1): DSGVTQTPKHLITATGQRVTLRCSPRSGDLSVYWYQQSLDQGLQFLIQYYNGEERAKGNILERFSAQQFPDLHSELNLSSLELGDSALYFCASSAILGAGATWDEQFFGPGTRLTVL.

V is TRBV30 and J is TRBJ2-3; perhaps TRBD2 as D (6 bases). Trimming removed 0 bases from V and 6 bases from J, with 16 bases in between. The germline gives CDR1 GTSNPN, CDR2 SVGIG (reference sequence). The CDR3 has 15 amino acids. This CDR3 reads CAWSVTGGVWDTQYF. The CDR3 DNA follows: TGTGCCTGGAGTGTCACCGGCGGGGTGTGGGATACGCAGTATTTT.

V is TRBV3-1 (or the pseudogene TRBV3-2) and J is TRBJ1-2, with a possible D match to TRBD1 (6 bases). The V end lost 2 bases, the J end lost 3 bases, and 13 bases lay between the germline ends. CDR3 size: 15 residues. Looked up from germline, CDR1 is LGHDT and CDR2 is YNNKEL (reference sequence). The CDR3 loop reads CASSQRGAADYGYTF. In DNA, the CDR3 is TGTGCCAGCAGCCAAAGGGGGGCAGCGGACTATGGCTACACCTTC.

Only one count was recorded for this clone. This chain connects TRBV7-8 to TRBJ2-5; D is undetermined. This CDR3 is built from 14 residues. Between the trimmed V and J ends, which lost 2 bases and 5 bases, there was a span of 12 bases. The germline CDR1 and CDR2 sequences are SGHVS and FQNEAQ. The CDR3 spells CASSLLRGGETQYF. The CDR3, as DNA: TGTGCCAGCAGCTTACTCCGTGGCGGTGAGACCCAGTACTTC.

This chain links TRBV10-3 with TRBJ2-5; 7 nucleotides line up with TRBD1. Germline CDR1 ENHRY, CDR2 SYGVKD. With 4 bases clipped from V and 2 bases from J, the junction kept 1 base outside the gene matches. The CDR3 has 13 residues. CDR3 in amino acids: CAISGTGQETQYF. CDR3 coding DNA: TGTGCCATCAGTGGGACAGGACAAGAGACCCAGTACTTC.

The rearrangement links TRBV5-1 to TRBJ2-2, with 7 bases matching TRBD1. The V segment lost 4 bases and the J segment 6 bases; nucleotides outside the gene matches: 6. CDR1 and CDR2 from the germline V gene are SGHRS and YFSETQ. The CDR3 is 14 residues long. The CDR3 is CASSMRQGAGELFF. CDR3 nucleotide sequence: TGCGCCAGCAGCATGCGACAGGGTGCCGGGGAGCTGTTTTTT.

CDR3 protein: CASSFRGPEAFF. CDR3 nucleotides: TGTGCCAGCAGCTTCAGGGGCCCTGAAGCTTTCTTT. The chain is built from TRBV11-1 and TRBJ1-1, with D perhaps matching TRBD1 (6 bases). CDR1 and CDR2 (germline): SGHAT, FQDESV (reference sequence). This CDR3 has 12 amino acids. V gave up 3 bases and J gave up 6 bases, with 8 bases separating them.

The chain joins TRBV10-3 to TRBJ1-5; 9 nucleotides align to TRBD1. The CDR3 runs to 13 residues. The trim removed 8 bases at V and 4 bases at J, leaving 3 bases unmatched. CDR1 and CDR2 from the germline V gene are ENHRY and SYGVKD. This chain's CDR3 is CAIGTGKNQPQHF. The CDR3 DNA sequence: TGTGCCATCGGGACAGGGAAAAATCAGCCCCAGCATTTT.

The rearrangement uses TRBV20-1 and TRBJ2-1; possibly TRBD2 for D (5 bases). V was trimmed by 6 bases and J by 8 bases, leaving 11 bases between them. Per germline, CDR1 DFQATT and CDR2 SNEGSKA (reference sequence). This CDR3 is built from 11 residues. CDR3 residues: CSATTSYEQFF. In nucleotides, the CDR3 is TGCAGTGCCACCACTAGTTATGAGCAGTTCTTC.

The gene calls are TRBV5-6 and TRBJ2-7; no definite D call. The CDR3 covers 12 residues. V shed 3 bases and J shed 3 bases, with 7 bases lying between them. The germline gives CDR1 SGHDT, CDR2 YYEEEE. CDR3 sequence: CASSSSDYEQYF. The CDR3 DNA reads as TGTGCCAGCAGCTCCAGTGACTACGAGCAGTACTTC.

The chain employs TRBV2 and TRBJ2-3; D gene unclear. Germline CDR1 SNHLY, CDR2 FYNNEI. Trimming took 6 bases from V and 2 from J, leaving 12 bases between them. This CDR3 region has 14 residues. CDR3 nucleotide sequence: TGTGCCAGCAGCTTACACCGGGCCACAGATACGCAGTATTTT. This encodes CASSLHRATDTQYF.

This chain links TRBV11-2 with TRBJ2-3, with 10 bases fitting TRBD2. CDR3 length equals 16 residues. Germline CDR1 SGHAT, CDR2 FQNNGV. Trimming removed 0 bases from V and 6 bases from J; junction bases left unmatched: 6. The CDR3 region is CASSLDRLAGGDTQYF. The CDR3 coding sequence is TGTGCCAGCAGCTTAGATAGACTAGCGGGTGGGGATACGCAGTATTTT.

The chain combines TRBV14 with TRBJ2-1; a weak D match, TRBD1 (6 bases). V was cut by 4 bases and J by 4 bases, with 11 bases left in between. CDR3 length: 14 amino acids. Germline V gene sequence: CDR1 SGHDN, CDR2 FVKESK. In nucleotides, the CDR3 is TGTGCCAGCAGCCCGTTCCAGGGGTACAATGAGCAGTTCTTC. It encodes CASSPFQGYNEQFF.

The rearrangement uses TRBV4-1 and TRBJ2-5; a possible D gene is TRBD2 (5 bases). This CDR3 has 14 amino acids. The germline V gene encodes CDR1 MGHRA and CDR2 YSYEKL. The V end lost 4 bases, the J end lost 5 bases, and 14 bases lay between the germline ends. CDR3: CASSPLTSGETQYF. DNA of the CDR3: TGCGCCAGCAGCCCCCTGACATCGGGGGAGACCCAGTACTTC.

J is TRBJ2-1 and V is TRBV7-9; D possibly corresponds to TRBD2 (6 bases). Germline V lookup: CDR1 SEHNR, CDR2 FQNEAQ (reference sequence). V was shortened by 4 bases and J by 12 bases, with 19 bases between the two germline ends. This CDR3 region has 14 residues. CDR3 in amino acids: CASSWERARSGQFF. The CDR3, as DNA: TGTGCCAGCAGCTGGGAGCGGGCTAGGAGTGGGCAGTTCTTC. Full variable domain (missing parts from reference TRBV7-9 and TRBJ2-1): DTGVSQNPRHKITKRGQNVTFRCDPISEHNRLYWYRQTLGQGPEFLTYFQNEAQLEKSRLLSDRFSAERPKGSFSTLEIQRTEQGDSAMYLCASSWERARSGQFFGPGTRLTVL.

This clone was seen a single time. The chain uses TRBV3-1 (or the pseudogene TRBV3-2) and TRBJ2-7; 10 bases fit TRBD1. V lost 7 bases and J lost 9; bases outside the gene matches: 12. Germline V gene sequence: CDR1 LGHDT, CDR2 YNNKEL (reference sequence). The CDR3 sequence is 14 residues long. CDR3 amino acids: CASNLGTGAVGQYF. The CDR3 coding sequence is TGTGCCAGCAACCTCGGGACAGGGGCAGTTGGGCAGTACTTC.

The chain is built from TRBV10-3 and TRBJ1-2; D is unclear. Trimming pared 0 bases from V and 4 bases from J, leaving 12 bases between. CDR3 length: 15 amino acids. CDR1 and CDR2 (germline): ENHRY, SYGVKD. CDR3 sequence reads: CAISESLRVGYGYTF. In nucleotides, the CDR3 is TGTGCCATCAGTGAGTCTTTAAGGGTGGGCTATGGCTACACCTTC.